This T cell receptor (beta chain) is from a study of cytotoxic CD8 clonotypes in ibrutinib-treated CLL. Study background: Among patients, about 24 responded partially and 2 completely; roughly 15 then stayed remitted and roughly 12 progressed after median 68 months. Timing of response sample collection was a median about twelve months after treatment start, with a range of 6 to 36.

Study-wide points: Under therapy, public clonotypes either contracted or stayed stable, and they were uncommon. Against age-matched healthy donors, baseline clonality ran higher and tracked circulating CD8+ T-cell counts.

Libraries were prepared by immunoSEQ multiplex PCR; TCRdb keeps only in-frame clonotypes and omits some of them. The data contain around 140,000 clones, 76% of them singletons. Concerning this clone: No antigen is known for it.

The ends were cut back, 3 bases at V and 6 bases at J, with 12 bases in the middle. The CDR3 is 12 amino acids. The germline V gene encodes CDR1 GTSNPN and CDR2 SVGIG (reference sequence). This clonotype was sampled from a human donor with chronic lymphocytic leukemia. The chain uses TRBV30 and TRBJ2-7; possible D gene TRBD2, 7 bases. Sequencing used PBMCs, obtained after 24 months of ibrutinib treatment. CDR3 protein: CAWSWGGPEQYF. As DNA, the CDR3 is TGTGCCTGGAGCTGGGGGGGGCCCGAGCAGTACTTC.